This entry describes one TCR beta chain. Germline V gene data show CDR1 as SGHTS and CDR2 as YDEGEE. The CDR3 is 13 amino acids. Between the trimmed V and J ends, which lost 2 bases and 4 bases, there was a span of 9 bases. These data are taken from a study of blood T cell repertoires in COVID-19. Study at large: Italy, Spain and the United States were the sources of the convalescent and acute COVID-19 samples. T cells, B-cell-depleted T cells, or PBMCs supplied cDNA or gDNA.

In the original workflow: Nucleated cell counts were estimated from reference gene primer amplification. The method was immunoSEQ multiplex PCR; TCRdb's version includes in-frame clones alone and lacks a portion of them. The V and J calls and clone size were taken over from that table, and D and trimming were inferred from the DNA. The data contain just under 45,000 clones, approximately 86% of them singletons. The TCR comes from an elderly woman in a cohort sampled during active or convalescent COVID-19. The gene calls are TRBV5-8 and TRBJ1-2, with a tentative D call TRBD1 (6 bases). The sequenced material came from peripheral blood. In DNA, the CDR3 is TGTGCCAGCAGCTTAACAGGGTTCTATGGCTACACCTTC. It is translated as CASSLTGFYGYTF.